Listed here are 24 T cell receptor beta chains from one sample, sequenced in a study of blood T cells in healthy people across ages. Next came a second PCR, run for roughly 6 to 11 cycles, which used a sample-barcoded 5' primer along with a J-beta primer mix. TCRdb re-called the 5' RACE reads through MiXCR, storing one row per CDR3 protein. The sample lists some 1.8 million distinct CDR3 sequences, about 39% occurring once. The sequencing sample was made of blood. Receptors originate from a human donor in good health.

CDR3 loop: CASSTMGQGHTQYF. The CDR3 DNA reads as TGTGCCAGCAGCACGATGGGACAGGGACATACGCAGTATTTT. V gene TRBV7-7 combines with J gene TRBJ2-3, with TRBD1 matching over 9 bases. Germline CDR1 and CDR2: SSHAT and FNYEAQ (reference sequence). V shed 5 bases, J shed 7 bases, and the junction held 7 bases outside the gene matches. This CDR3 contains 14 residues.

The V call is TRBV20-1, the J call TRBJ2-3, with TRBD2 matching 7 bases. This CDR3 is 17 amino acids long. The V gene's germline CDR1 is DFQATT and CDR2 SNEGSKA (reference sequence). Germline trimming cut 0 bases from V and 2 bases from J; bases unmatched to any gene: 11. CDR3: CSARDFGQRGLTDTQYF. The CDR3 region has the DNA TGCAGTGCTAGAGATTTTGGTCAGCGGGGACTCACAGATACGCAGTATTTT.

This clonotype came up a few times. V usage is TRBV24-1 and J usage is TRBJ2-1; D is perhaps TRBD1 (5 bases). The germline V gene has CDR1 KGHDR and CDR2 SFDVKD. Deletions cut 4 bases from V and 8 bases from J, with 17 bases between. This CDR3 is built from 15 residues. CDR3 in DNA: TGTGCCACCAGTGAATCCGGACATACGCTGTATGAGCAGTTCTTC. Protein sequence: CATSESGHTLYEQFF.

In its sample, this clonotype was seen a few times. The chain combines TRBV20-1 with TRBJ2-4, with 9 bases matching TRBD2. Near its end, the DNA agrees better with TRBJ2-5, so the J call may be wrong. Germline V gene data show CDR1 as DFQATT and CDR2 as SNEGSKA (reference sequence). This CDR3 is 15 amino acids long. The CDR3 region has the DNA TGCAGTGCTGACAATAGCGGGGGCGGAGGGGGGACCCAGTACTTC. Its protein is CSADNSGGGGGTQYF.

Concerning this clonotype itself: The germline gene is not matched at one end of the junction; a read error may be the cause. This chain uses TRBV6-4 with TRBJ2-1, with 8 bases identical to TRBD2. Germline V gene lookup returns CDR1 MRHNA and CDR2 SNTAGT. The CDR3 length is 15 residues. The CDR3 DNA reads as TGTGCCAGCAGTGACTCGCGGGGGGAATACATTGAGCAGTTCTTC. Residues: CASSDSRGEYIEQFF.

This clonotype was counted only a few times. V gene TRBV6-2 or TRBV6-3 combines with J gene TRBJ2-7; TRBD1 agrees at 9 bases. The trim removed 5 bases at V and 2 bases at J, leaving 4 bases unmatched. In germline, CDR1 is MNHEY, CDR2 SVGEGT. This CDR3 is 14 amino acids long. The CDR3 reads CASSRTGDPYEQYF. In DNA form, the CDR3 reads TGTGCCAGCAGTCGGACAGGGGATCCCTACGAGCAGTACTTC.

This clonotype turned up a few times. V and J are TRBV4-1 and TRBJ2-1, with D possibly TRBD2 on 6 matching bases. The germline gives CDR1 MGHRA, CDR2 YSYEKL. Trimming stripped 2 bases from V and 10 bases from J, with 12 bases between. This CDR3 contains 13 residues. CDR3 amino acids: CASSQPGSGEQFF. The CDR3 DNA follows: TGCGCCAGCAGCCAACCAGGCAGCGGGGAGCAGTTCTTC.

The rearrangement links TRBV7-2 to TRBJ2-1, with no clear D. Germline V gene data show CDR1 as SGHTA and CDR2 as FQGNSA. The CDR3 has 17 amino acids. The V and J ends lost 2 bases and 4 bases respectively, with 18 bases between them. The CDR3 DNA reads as TGTGCCAGCAGCTTATTTCTCCAGGCTGACCCTTACAATGAGCAGTTCTTC. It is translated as CASSLFLQADPYNEQFF.

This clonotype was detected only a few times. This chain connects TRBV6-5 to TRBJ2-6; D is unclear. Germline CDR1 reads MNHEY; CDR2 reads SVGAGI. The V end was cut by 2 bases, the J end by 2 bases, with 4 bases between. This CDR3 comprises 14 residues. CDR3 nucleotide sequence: TGTGCCAGCAGTTACGCGGCTGGGGCCAACGTCCTGACTTTC. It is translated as CASSYAAGANVLTF.

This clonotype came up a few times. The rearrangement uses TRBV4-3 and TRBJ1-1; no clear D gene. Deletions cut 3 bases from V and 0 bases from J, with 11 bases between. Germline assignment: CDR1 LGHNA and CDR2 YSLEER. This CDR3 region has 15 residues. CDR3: CASSQSRSMNTEAFF. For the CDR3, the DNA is TGCGCCAGCAGCCAGAGCCGATCGATGAACACTGAAGCTTTCTTT.

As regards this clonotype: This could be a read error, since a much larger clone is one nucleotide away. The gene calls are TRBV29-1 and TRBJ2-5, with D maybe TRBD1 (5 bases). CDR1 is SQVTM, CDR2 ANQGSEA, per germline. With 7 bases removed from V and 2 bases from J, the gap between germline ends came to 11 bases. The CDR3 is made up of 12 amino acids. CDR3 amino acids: CSGGHGQETQYF. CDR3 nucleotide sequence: TGCAGCGGCGGACATGGACAAGAGACCCAGTACTTC.

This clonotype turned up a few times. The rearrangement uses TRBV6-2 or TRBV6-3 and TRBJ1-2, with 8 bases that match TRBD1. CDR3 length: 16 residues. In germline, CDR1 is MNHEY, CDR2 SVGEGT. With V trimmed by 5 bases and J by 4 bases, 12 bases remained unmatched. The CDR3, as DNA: TGTGCCAGCAGTCGTACCCCAGGGGGCGTCAGCTATGGCTACACCTTC. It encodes CASSRTPGGVSYGYTF.

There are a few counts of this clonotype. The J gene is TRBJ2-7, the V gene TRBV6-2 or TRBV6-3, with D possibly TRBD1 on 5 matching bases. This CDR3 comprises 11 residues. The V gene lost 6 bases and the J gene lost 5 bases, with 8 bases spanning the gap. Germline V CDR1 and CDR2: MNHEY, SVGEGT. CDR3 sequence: CASSKGNEQYF. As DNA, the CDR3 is TGTGCCAGCAGCAAGGGGAACGAGCAGTACTTC.

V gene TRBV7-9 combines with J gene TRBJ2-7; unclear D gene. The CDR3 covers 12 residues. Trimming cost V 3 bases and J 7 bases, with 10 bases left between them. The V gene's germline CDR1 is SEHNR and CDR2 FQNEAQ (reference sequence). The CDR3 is CASSFGQEEQYF. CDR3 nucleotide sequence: TGTGCCAGCAGCTTCGGGCAGGAAGAGCAGTACTTC.

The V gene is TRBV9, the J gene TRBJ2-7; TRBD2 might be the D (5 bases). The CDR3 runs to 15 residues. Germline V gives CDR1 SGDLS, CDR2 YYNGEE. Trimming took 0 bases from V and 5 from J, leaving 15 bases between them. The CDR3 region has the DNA TGTGCCAGCAGCGTAGAGGCTAGCTGGGCCCACGAGCAGTACTTC. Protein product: CASSVEASWAHEQYF. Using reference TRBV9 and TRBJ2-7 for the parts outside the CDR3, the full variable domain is DSGVTQTPKHLITATGQRVTLRCSPRSGDLSVYWYQQSLDQGLQFLIQYYNGEERAKGNILERFSAQQFPDLHSELNLSSLELGDSALYFCASSVEASWAHEQYFGPGTRLTVT.

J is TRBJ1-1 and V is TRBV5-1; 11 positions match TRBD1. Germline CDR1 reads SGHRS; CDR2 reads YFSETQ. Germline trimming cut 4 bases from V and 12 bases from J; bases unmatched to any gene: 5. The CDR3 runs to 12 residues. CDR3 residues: CASSDGDRGSFF. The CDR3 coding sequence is TGCGCCAGCAGCGATGGGGACAGGGGGTCTTTCTTT.

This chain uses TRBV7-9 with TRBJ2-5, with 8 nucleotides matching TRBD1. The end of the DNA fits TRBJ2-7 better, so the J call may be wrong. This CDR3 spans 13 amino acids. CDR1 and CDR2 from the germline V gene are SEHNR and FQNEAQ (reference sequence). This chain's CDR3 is CAPNGTGFYEQYF. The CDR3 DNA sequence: TGTGCCCCCAACGGGACAGGATTCTACGAGCAGTACTTC.

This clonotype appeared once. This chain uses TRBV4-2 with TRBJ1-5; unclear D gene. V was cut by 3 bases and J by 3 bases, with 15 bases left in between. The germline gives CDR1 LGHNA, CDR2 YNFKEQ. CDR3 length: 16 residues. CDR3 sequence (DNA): TGTGCCAGCAGCCATAGATCGGACTTACCCAATCAGCCCCAGCATTTT. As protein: CASSHRSDLPNQPQHF.

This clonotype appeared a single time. CDR3 residues: CASSSRDRYYNEQFF. The CDR3 bases are TGTGCCAGCAGTTCCCGGGACAGATACTACAATGAGCAGTTCTTC. This chain joins TRBV12-3 or TRBV12-4 and TRBJ2-1; 7 bases agree with TRBD1. Trimming took 4 bases from V and 3 from J; bases not matched to a gene: 6. CDR3 length: 15 residues.

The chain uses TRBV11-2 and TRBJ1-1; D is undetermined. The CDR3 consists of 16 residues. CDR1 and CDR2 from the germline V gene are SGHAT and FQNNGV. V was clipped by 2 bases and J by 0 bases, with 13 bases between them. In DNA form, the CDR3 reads TGTGCCAGCAGCTTAAAATCGGGGTGGGTGAACACTGAAGCTTTCTTT. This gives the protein CASSLKSGWVNTEAFF.

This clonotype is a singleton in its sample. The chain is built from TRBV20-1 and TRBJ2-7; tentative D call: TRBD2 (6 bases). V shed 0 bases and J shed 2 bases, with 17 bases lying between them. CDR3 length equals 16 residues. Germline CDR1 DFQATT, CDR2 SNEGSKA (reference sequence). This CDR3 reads CSARDPGEVYAYEQYF. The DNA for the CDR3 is TGCAGTGCTAGAGATCCGGGGGAAGTATACGCCTACGAGCAGTACTTC.

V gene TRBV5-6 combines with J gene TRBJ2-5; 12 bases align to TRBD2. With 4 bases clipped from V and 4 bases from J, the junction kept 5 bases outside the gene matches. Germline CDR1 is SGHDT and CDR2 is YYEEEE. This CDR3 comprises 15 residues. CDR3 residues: CASSTGLAGPETQYF. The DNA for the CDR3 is TGTGCCAGCAGCACCGGACTAGCGGGACCAGAGACCCAGTACTTC.

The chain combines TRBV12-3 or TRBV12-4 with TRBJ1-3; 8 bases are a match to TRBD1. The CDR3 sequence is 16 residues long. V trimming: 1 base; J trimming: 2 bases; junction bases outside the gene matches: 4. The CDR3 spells CASSLVGTGAGNTIYF. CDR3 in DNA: TGTGCCAGCAGTTTAGTTGGGACAGGTGCTGGAAACACCATATATTTT.

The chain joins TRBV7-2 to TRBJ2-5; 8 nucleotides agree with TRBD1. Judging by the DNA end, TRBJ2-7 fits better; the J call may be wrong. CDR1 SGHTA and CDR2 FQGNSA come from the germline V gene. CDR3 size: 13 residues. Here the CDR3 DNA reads TGTGCCAGCAACTCCCGGACAGGGTACGAGCAGTACTTC. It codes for CASNSRTGYEQYF.